Following are 29 T cell receptor beta chains from one sample sequenced in a study of blood T cell repertoires in COVID-19. Using immunoSEQ multiplex PCR, the repertoire was profiled, and TCRdb retains in-frame clones only, with some absent. Among over 100,000 clones listed, roughly nine tenths were seen once. Sequencing used peripheral blood. These receptors all come from a woman aged 45 to 65 with COVID-19, enrolled during active disease.

The chain combines TRBV2 with TRBJ1-3; possible D gene TRBD1, 6 bases. This CDR3 is 14 amino acids long. CDR1 SNHLY and CDR2 FYNNEI come from the germline V gene. Trimming shortened V by 4 bases and J by 4 bases, and 11 bases separated the two germline ends. The CDR3 sequence is CASSVQGMGNTIYF. The CDR3 DNA is TGTGCCAGCAGTGTACAGGGCATGGGAAACACCATATATTTT.

The chain recombines TRBV23-1 with TRBJ2-7; no clear D. TRBV23-1 is an ORF, and what it does is uncertain. The V and J ends lost 4 bases and 9 bases respectively, with 13 bases between them. CDR3 length: 12 residues. Here the CDR3 reads CASSRISSGQYF. The CDR3 DNA reads as TGCGCCAGCAGTCGAATAAGCTCAGGGCAGTACTTC.

The chain links TRBV6-6 to TRBJ1-2; 8 nucleotides align to TRBD1. With 4 bases clipped from V and 4 bases from J, the junction kept 8 bases outside the gene matches. CDR1 is MNHNY and CDR2 is SVGAGI in the germline V gene (reference sequence). The CDR3 totals 15 residues. The CDR3 DNA is TGTGCCAGCAGTTCGGGACAGGTTGGCTTCTATGGCTACACCTTC. It yields the protein CASSSGQVGFYGYTF.

This chain links TRBV6-5 with TRBJ1-1; possibly TRBD1 for D (5 bases). The CDR3 loop spans 15 amino acids. Deletions cut 3 bases from V and 5 bases from J, with 16 bases between. Germline V gene lookup returns CDR1 MNHEY and CDR2 SVGAGI. The CDR3 reads CASSYGFGGGTEAFF. The DNA for the CDR3 is TGTGCCAGCAGTTATGGGTTCGGGGGGGGAACTGAAGCTTTCTTT.

This chain connects TRBV3-1 (or the pseudogene TRBV3-2) to TRBJ1-1; no clear D. V dropped 0 bases and J dropped 7 bases, with 6 bases sitting between them. The CDR3 is 12 amino acids. Germline CDR1 reads LGHDT; CDR2 reads YNNKEL (reference sequence). CDR3 nucleotide sequence: TGTGCCAGCAGCCAAGAGGGCCGTGAAGCTTTCTTT. This encodes CASSQEGREAFF.

The V gene is TRBV12-2, the J gene TRBJ2-2; TRBD1 is the table's D call, not checked against the DNA. TRBV12-2 is a known pseudogene. The CDR3 loop spans 14 amino acids. CDR3 in amino acids: CASHRKGDTGELFF. The CDR3 DNA sequence: TGTGCAAGTCACCGTAAGGGGGACACCGGGGAGCTGTTTTTT.

The chain couples TRBV6-5 to TRBJ2-3; TRBD2 aligns across 7 bases. Germline lookup yields CDR1 MNHEY and CDR2 SVGAGI. This CDR3 is built from 15 residues. Trimming cost V 6 bases and J 7 bases; bases outside gene matches: 13. The CDR3 coding sequence is TGTGCCAGCAGCCGAGCGGGACCGCATTTGAATACGCAGTATTTT. Translation: CASSRAGPHLNTQYF.

As for this clone: One junction end does not reproduce the germline sequence, and a read error may be involved. The rearrangement uses TRBV15 and TRBJ2-7, with 9 nucleotides matching TRBD2. Germline-derived CDR1 and CDR2 are LNHNV and YYDKDF (reference sequence). The CDR3 extends over 14 amino acids. The CDR3 protein is CATSTGTSLSEQYF. The DNA of the CDR3 is TGTGCCACAAGCACCGGGACTAGCTTGAGTGAGCAGTACTTC.

The rearrangement links TRBV7-8 to TRBJ2-5, with 11 bases lining up with TRBD2. CDR3 length: 17 amino acids. Germline V gives CDR1 SGHVS, CDR2 FQNEAQ. V was pared by 0 bases and J by 4 bases, with 7 bases of the junction left unmatched. The CDR3 spells CASSLAFLAGGRETQYF. The CDR3 region has the DNA TGTGCCAGCAGCTTAGCCTTTCTAGCGGGGGGTAGAGAGACCCAGTACTTC.

In this sample, this clone turned up a few times. The gene calls are TRBV6-7 and TRBJ1-5, with TRBD1 as a possible D gene (5 bases). TRBV6-7 is treated as an ORF (open reading frame) with a function not yet certain. Trimming stripped 7 bases from V and 7 bases from J, with 20 bases between. This CDR3 contains 15 residues. CDR3 DNA: TGTGCCAGCACGGTCGTCGGGGGGGGACGACAGCCCCAGCATTTT. It codes for CASTVVGGGRQPQHF.

The V and J genes are TRBV11-2 and TRBJ2-5, with 8 nucleotides matching TRBD2. CDR1 and CDR2 (germline): SGHAT, FQNNGV. This CDR3 comprises 14 residues. V lost 5 bases to trimming and J lost 1 base; unmatched junction nucleotides: 3. DNA of the CDR3: TGTGCCAGCAGCCCCCGGGGGGGCCAAGAGACCCAGTACTTC. Amino acid sequence: CASSPRGGQETQYF.

This clone was recorded a few times. The chain combines TRBV18 with TRBJ1-1; TRBD1 matches 8 bases. The V gene's germline CDR1 is KGHSH and CDR2 LQKENI. This CDR3 spans 15 amino acids. Germline trimming cut 6 bases from V and 3 bases from J; bases unmatched to any gene: 9. CDR3 loop: CASSPRQGLDTEAFF. CDR3 nucleotide sequence: TGTGCCAGCTCCCCCCGACAGGGGTTGGACACTGAAGCTTTCTTT. Looking up the rest from reference TRBV18 and TRBJ1-1 gives the full variable domain: NAGVMQNPRHLVRRRGQEARLRCSPMKGHSHVYWYRQLPEEGLKFMVYLQKENIIDESGMPKERFSAEFPKEGPSILRIQQVVRGDSAAYFCASSPRQGLDTEAFFGQGTRLTVV.

The V and J genes are TRBV9 and TRBJ2-1; D might be TRBD2 (6 bases). V lost 2 bases and J 7 bases, leaving 10 bases between the germline ends. Germline V gives CDR1 SGDLS, CDR2 YYNGEE. The length of the CDR3 is 13 residues. CDR3 in amino acids: CASSVEAGNEQFF. The CDR3 region has the DNA TGTGCCAGCAGCGTTGAAGCGGGTAATGAGCAGTTCTTC.

The chain joins TRBV28 to TRBJ1-5; no clear D gene. The CDR3 length is 12 residues. Trimming removed 3 bases at V and 4 bases at J, with 4 bases between. Germline CDR1 is MDHEN and CDR2 is SYDVKM. The CDR3 loop reads CASSLQNQPQHF. As DNA, the CDR3 is TGTGCCAGCAGTTTGCAGAATCAGCCCCAGCATTTT. The whole variable domain, filled in from reference TRBV28 and TRBJ1-5, reads DVKVTQSSRYLVKRTGEKVFLECVQDMDHENMFWYRQDPGLGLRLIYFSYDVKMKEKGDIPEGYSVSREKKERFSLILESASTNQTSMYLCASSLQNQPQHFGDGTRLSIL.

Only a few counts were recorded for this clone. The chain is built from TRBV18 and TRBJ2-5; D unresolved. CDR3 size: 11 residues. The germline V gene encodes CDR1 KGHSH and CDR2 LQKENI. V gave up 5 bases and J gave up 4 bases, with 5 bases separating them. The CDR3 reads CASSSRETQYF. In nucleotides, the CDR3 is TGTGCCAGCTCATCCCGAGAGACCCAGTACTTC.

This chain joins TRBV10-1 and TRBJ2-1; 12 bases are shared with TRBD2. Per the germline V gene, CDR1 is WNHNN and CDR2 is SYGVQD (reference sequence). The CDR3 is 17 residues long. V was clipped by 2 bases and J by 8 bases; unmatched bases: 10. DNA of the CDR3: TGCGCCAGCAGTGAGCCTAGCGGGGGGGCGATTGTATATGAGCAGTTCTTC. Its translation is CASSEPSGGAIVYEQFF.

This chain links TRBV5-5 with TRBJ1-1, with D possibly TRBD1 on 5 matching bases. CDR3 length: 13 amino acids. The germline CDR1 and CDR2 sequences are SGHKS and YYEKEE (reference sequence). V was shortened by 0 bases and J by 4 bases, with 7 bases between the two germline ends. CDR3 sequence (DNA): TGTGCCAGCAGCTTGGGCGGGGGCACTGAAGCTTTCTTT. It encodes CASSLGGGTEAFF. Complete variable domain (other parts from reference TRBV5-5 and TRBJ1-1): DAGVTQSPTHLIKTRGQQVTLRCSPISGHKSVSWYQQVLGQGPQFIFQYYEKEERGRGNFPDRFSARQFPNYSSELNVNALLLGDSALYLCASSLGGGTEAFFGQGTRLTVV.

This CDR3 is CAWSLPGGTEAFF. CDR3 coding DNA: TGTGCCTGGAGTCTCCCCGGGGGCACTGAAGCTTTCTTT. The J gene is TRBJ1-1, the V gene TRBV30, with D perhaps TRBD1 (5 bases). Germline V gene lookup returns CDR1 GTSNPN and CDR2 SVGIG (reference sequence). Trimming stripped 2 bases from V and 4 bases from J, with 11 bases between. The CDR3 extends over 13 amino acids.

The chain links TRBV6-1 to TRBJ1-2, with D possibly TRBD1 on 5 matching bases. The CDR3 runs 13 residues. CDR1 is MNHNS and CDR2 is SASEGT in the germline V gene. Trimming removed 2 bases at V and 4 bases at J, with 8 bases between. The CDR3 reads CASSERGGYGYTF. DNA of the CDR3: TGTGCCAGCAGTGAAAGGGGTGGCTATGGCTACACCTTC.

Comment on this clone: Within the sample, other DNA sequences also encode this same CDR3. This chain connects TRBV6-5 to TRBJ1-1; tentative D call: TRBD1 (6 bases). Germline V gene data show CDR1 as MNHEY and CDR2 as SVGAGI. Trimming left V 7 bases short and J 10 bases short, with 19 bases between. The CDR3 sequence is 13 residues long. The CDR3 region has the DNA TGTGCCAGCACGAGAGATGGGCAGACAGGAGCTTTCTTT. This codes for CASTRDGQTGAFF.

J is TRBJ1-6 and V is TRBV13; D is possibly TRBD1 (5 bases). V lost 8 bases to trimming and J lost 1 base, with 15 bases between them. In germline, CDR1 is PRHDT, CDR2 FYEKMQ (reference sequence). This CDR3 spans 16 amino acids. The CDR3 loop reads CASGEGLRSYNSPLHF. The CDR3 DNA reads as TGTGCCAGCGGGGAGGGGTTGAGGTCCTATAATTCACCCCTCCACTTT. The full variable domain, rest sourced from reference TRBV13 and TRBJ1-6, is AAGVIQSPRHLIKEKRETATLKCYPIPRHDTVYWYQQGPGQDPQFLISFYEKMQSDKGSIPDRFSAQQFSDYHSELNMSSLELGDSALYFCASGEGLRSYNSPLHFGNGTRLTVT.

The chain couples TRBV27 to TRBJ1-5; 7 bases fit TRBD1. V lost 1 base and J lost 0; bases outside the gene matches: 3. The CDR3 loop spans 16 amino acids. In germline, CDR1 is MNHEY, CDR2 SMNVEV (reference sequence). CDR3 sequence: CASSLLWDSSNQPQHF. The CDR3 DNA is TGTGCCAGCAGTTTATTATGGGACAGTAGCAATCAGCCCCAGCATTTT.

This clone came up a few times. The rearrangement uses TRBV7-9 and TRBJ1-1; 7 bases are a match to TRBD1. CDR3 length: 14 amino acids. V lost 5 bases to trimming and J lost 0 bases; unmatched junction nucleotides: 3. CDR1 and CDR2 from the germline V gene are SEHNR and FQNEAQ (reference sequence). The CDR3 sequence: CASSEGQLNTEAFF. DNA of the CDR3: TGTGCCAGCAGCGAGGGACAGCTGAACACTGAAGCTTTCTTT.

The rearrangement joins TRBV14 to TRBJ1-4; TRBD1 agrees at 8 bases. V was pared by 0 bases and J by 8 bases, with 8 bases of the junction left unmatched. This CDR3 comprises 16 residues. CDR1 and CDR2 (germline): SGHDN, FVKESK. CDR3 in DNA: TGTGCCAGCAGCCAAGATCCGAACAGGGGGATCGAAAAACTGTTTTTT. Translating it yields CASSQDPNRGIEKLFF.

This rearrangement joins TRBV5-4 to TRBJ1-1; D gene uncertain. V was pared by 0 bases and J by 1 base, with 4 bases between. This CDR3 spans 13 amino acids. Germline V gene sequence: CDR1 SGHNT, CDR2 YYREEE (reference sequence). CDR3 protein: CASSLDQNTEAFF. The CDR3 bases are TGTGCCAGCAGCTTGGATCAGAACACTGAAGCTTTCTTT.

The V call is TRBV3-1 (or the pseudogene TRBV3-2), the J call TRBJ2-2; 8 bases map to TRBD1. The V gene end was trimmed by 8 bases and the J gene end by 8 bases; junction bases not matched to a gene: 7. The germline V gene encodes CDR1 LGHDT and CDR2 YNNKEL (reference sequence). There are 13 residues in the CDR3. The CDR3 is CASRWTGSGELFF. CDR3 coding DNA: TGTGCCAGCCGATGGACAGGGAGTGGGGAGCTGTTTTTT.

This clone was detected only a few times. V gene TRBV3-1 (or the pseudogene TRBV3-2) combines with J gene TRBJ1-6; D is undetermined. CDR1 is LGHDT and CDR2 is YNNKEL in the germline V gene (reference sequence). This CDR3 comprises 14 residues. Trimming took 4 bases from V and 10 from J, leaving 14 bases between them. CDR3 residues: CASSPRGGNSPLHF. As DNA, the CDR3 is TGTGCCAGCAGCCCCCGGGGAGGGAACTCACCCCTCCACTTT.

The rearrangement joins TRBV6-5 to TRBJ1-6; D is uncertain. This CDR3 is built from 15 residues. Trimming took off 1 base at V and 7 bases at J, with 11 bases between the two ends. Germline V lookup: CDR1 MNHEY, CDR2 SVGAGI. In DNA form, the CDR3 reads TGTGCCAGCAGTTACTTGGCAGAAAAAAATTCACCCCTCCACTTT. It yields the protein CASSYLAEKNSPLHF.

V is TRBV19 and J is TRBJ2-1, with 7 positions matching TRBD2. Germline CDR1 reads LNHDA; CDR2 reads SQIVND (reference sequence). After removal of 6 bases from V and 2 bases from J, the junction contained 10 bases not matched to a gene. The CDR3 runs to 16 residues. CDR3 bases: TGTGCCAGTAGCTCGCTAGCGGACCCTCCCTACAATGAGCAGTTCTTC. It is translated as CASSSLADPPYNEQFF.